This is a list of T cell receptor beta chains from one sample in a study of blood T cell repertoires in COVID-19. This table comes from immunoSEQ multiplex PCR, and its TCRdb copy is limited to in-frame clones, with some not included. The data hold some 100,000 clones, with roughly 80% observed a single time. The sequencing sample was made of peripheral blood. The source is a man between 60 and 75 years old with acute or convalescent COVID-19. The CDR3 runs from the conserved cysteine through the conserved F or W. A D gene is named only where the DNA matches it firmly. The size of a clone is reported for some rows only, either as once, few or many, or as a class for expanded clones.

j_gene: TRBJ2-1; d_gene: TRBD2; abundance: few; v_gene: TRBV6-1; CDR3nt: TGTGCCAGCAGTGAGGGATGGGGGCGGGAGGGCCGCAGGGAGCAGTTCTTC; CDR3aa: CASSEGWGREGRREQFF
j_gene: TRBJ2-7; d_gene: TRBD2; abundance: -; v_gene: TRBV6-5; CDR3nt: TGTGCCAGCAGTTACTTGTCTAGCGGGAGAGGGAACGAGCAGTACTTC; CDR3aa: CASSYLSSGRGNEQYF
j_gene: TRBJ2-1; d_gene: TRBD1; abundance: once; v_gene: TRBV19; CDR3nt: TGTGCCAGTAGCACCCAGACAGGGGGCGCTTGGATCTTC; CDR3aa: CASSTQTGGAWIF
j_gene: TRBJ1-2; d_gene: TRBD1; abundance: -; v_gene: TRBV6-5; CDR3nt: TGTGCCAGCAGAGCAACAGGGGGAGCATATGGCTACACCTTC; CDR3aa: CASRATGGAYGYTF
j_gene: TRBJ2-1; d_gene: -; abundance: -; v_gene: TRBV6-5; CDR3nt: TGTGCCAGCAAACAAAACTACAATGAGCAGTTCTTC; CDR3aa: CASKQNYNEQFF
j_gene: TRBJ2-5; d_gene: TRBD2; abundance: -; v_gene: TRBV7-2; CDR3nt: TGTGCCAGCAGCTTAGATTCTAGCGGACTCCAAGAGACCCAGTACTTC; CDR3aa: CASSLDSSGLQETQYF
j_gene: TRBJ2-2; d_gene: TRBD2; abundance: few; v_gene: TRBV2; CDR3nt: TGTGCCAGCAGACGTCAGCGGGGGGGCCGTATCGGGGAGCTGTTTTTT; CDR3aa: CASRRQRGGRIGELFF
j_gene: TRBJ2-7; d_gene: -; abundance: -; v_gene: TRBV4-2; CDR3nt: TGTGCCAGCAGCCACCCGGGAGCCGAGCAGTACTTC; CDR3aa: CASSHPGAEQYF
j_gene: TRBJ1-6; d_gene: -; abundance: -; v_gene: TRBV5-1; CDR3nt: TGCGCCAGCAGCTTGGATCAGGGCTGGGATTCACCCCTCCACTTT; CDR3aa: CASSLDQGWDSPLHF
j_gene: TRBJ2-5; d_gene: TRBD1; abundance: -; v_gene: TRBV5-1; CDR3nt: TGCGCCAGCAGCTTCTCAGGGGGCCCGCGAGAGACCCAGTACTTC; CDR3aa: CASSFSGGPRETQYF
j_gene: TRBJ2-2; d_gene: TRBD2; abundance: -; v_gene: TRBV27; CDR3nt: TGTGCCAGCAGGACGACTAGCGGATACGCGAACACCGGGGAGCTGTTTTTT; CDR3aa: CASRTTSGYANTGELFF
j_gene: TRBJ2-7; d_gene: -; abundance: -; v_gene: TRBV11-2; CDR3nt: TGTGCCAGCAGCTTAAATGCAGGGTACTACGAGCAGTACTTC; CDR3aa: CASSLNAGYYEQYF
j_gene: TRBJ2-2; d_gene: -; abundance: -; v_gene: TRBV6-2/TRBV6-3; CDR3nt: TGTGCCAGCAGTTACAGACAGACGAACACCGGGGAGCTGTTTTTT; CDR3aa: CASSYRQTNTGELFF
j_gene: TRBJ2-1; d_gene: -; abundance: -; v_gene: TRBV5-1; CDR3nt: TGCGCCAGCAGCTTGTTGTCCGGGATTGCCTACAATGAGCAGTTCTTC; CDR3aa: CASSLLSGIAYNEQFF
j_gene: TRBJ2-7; d_gene: -; abundance: few; v_gene: TRBV11-2; CDR3nt: TGTGCCAGCAGCTTAGTGGAGGGCTCCTACGAGCAGTACTTC; CDR3aa: CASSLVEGSYEQYF
j_gene: TRBJ2-5; d_gene: TRBD1; abundance: -; v_gene: TRBV7-9; CDR3nt: TGTGCCAGCAGCTTCCCCGGACAGGGGGCTCAAGAGACCCAGTACTTC; CDR3aa: CASSFPGQGAQETQYF